A selection of T cell receptor beta chains follows, all from one sample in a study of CD8 T cells in ankylosing spondylitis. TCRdb re-called the 5' RACE reads through MiXCR, storing one row per CDR3 protein. The sample shows 470,000 or so distinct CDR3 sequences, roughly a quarter of them seen only once. Specimen: blood, either unsorted or a sorted T cell fraction (not recorded which). Receptors originate from a male donor with ankylosing spondylitis. The CDR3 runs from the conserved cysteine through the conserved F or W. D genes are given only for firm matches. Rows may omit the clone size; those that give it use once, few, many or a size class.

>TRBJ2-3|NA|NA|TRBV25-1
TGTGCCAGCAGTGAAAGCGCGAACGCGATTAGCACAGATACGCAGTATTTT
CASSESANAISTDTQYF
>TRBJ2-1|TRBD2|few|TRBV20-1
TGCAGTGCCACCAGACTAGCGGGAGCCTACAATGAGCAGTTCTTC
CSATRLAGAYNEQFF
>TRBJ2-1|NA|few|TRBV11-3
TGTGCCAGCAGCTCGGACACAGGCGTGGGTAATGAGCAGTTCTTC
CASSSDTGVGNEQFF
>TRBJ1-4|TRBD1|few|TRBV6-1
TGTGCCAGCAGCTGGGACAGGGAGAAAGGAAAACTGTTTTTT
CASSWDREKGKLFF
>TRBJ2-1|TRBD2|few|TRBV24-1
TGTGCCACCAGTGATCCCGGGATAGCGGGAGTTGGGGCCAATGAGCAGTTCTTC
CATSDPGIAGVGANEQFF
>TRBJ1-1|NA|NA|TRBV2
TGTGCCAGCGGGACTGACCGACGCCGAGCTTTCTTT
CASGTDRRRAFF
>TRBJ2-3|NA|few|TRBV6-8
TGTGCCAGCACCGGAAAACCTAGCACAGATACGCAGTATTTT
CASTGKPSTDTQYF
>TRBJ1-2|NA|few|TRBV7-2
TGTGCCAGCAGCTTAGCCCCCGGACGGACCTATGGCTACACCTTC
CASSLAPGRTYGYTF
>TRBJ1-4|NA|NA|TRBV7-9
TGTGCCAGCAGCGAGCGGGGAAAACTGTTTTTT
CASSERGKLFF
>TRBJ1-2|NA|NA|TRBV12-3/TRBV12-4
TGTGCCAGCAAAACGGAGAGAGGGGGACGACAGGTCTATGGCTACACCTTC
CASKTERGGRQVYGYTF
>TRBJ1-1|NA|NA|TRBV15
TGTGCCACCAGGCCAACCTTAGACGGTATCCATGAAGCTTTCTTT
CATRPTLDGIHEAFF
>TRBJ1-1|TRBD1|NA|TRBV12-3/TRBV12-4
TGTGCCAGCCAAGCTAGACAGGGTTCGACTGAAGCTTTCTTT
CASQARQGSTEAFF
>TRBJ1-2|NA|few|TRBV5-6
TGTGCCAGCTCGAACTATGGCTACACCTTC
CASSNYGYTF
>TRBJ1-2|TRBD1|NA|TRBV20-1
TGCAGTGCTAGAGCCGTGACAGGGATCGACTATGGCTACACCTTC
CSARAVTGIDYGYTF
>TRBJ2-3|NA|few|TRBV12-3/TRBV12-4
TGTGCCAGCAGTTTAATGGATACGCAGTATTTT
CASSLMDTQYF
>TRBJ2-7|TRBD1|NA|TRBV7-2
TGTGCCAGCAGCTTCACCGGGACAGGGGCCTACGAGCAGTACTTC
CASSFTGTGAYEQYF
>TRBJ1-2|NA|NA|TRBV11-2
TGTGCCAGCAGCTTAGGTCGGCAGGCCTATGGCTACACCTTC
CASSLGRQAYGYTF
>TRBJ2-3|TRBD1|few|TRBV5-1
TGCGCCAGCAGCTTGAGGGACAGGGTCGAAGATACGCAGTATTTT
CASSLRDRVEDTQYF
>TRBJ2-5|NA|NA|TRBV9
TGTGCCAGCAGCCCTCGCTTGGACCCCCAGTACTTC
CASSPRLDPQYF
>TRBJ2-3|TRBD2|few|TRBV20-1
TGCAGTGCTAGCCTTCCGGGAGGTGGCACAGATACGCAGTATTTT
CSASLPGGGTDTQYF
>TRBJ1-2|NA|NA|TRBV24-1
TGTGCCACCAGTGACCACAACGGGGCACCCGATGGCTACACCTTC
CATSDHNGAPDGYTF
>TRBJ1-5|TRBD1|few|TRBV19
TGTGCCAGTAGTACTGGACAGGGGGGAATCGGCAATCAGCCCCAGCATTTT
CASSTGQGGIGNQPQHF
>TRBJ1-4|TRBD1|NA|TRBV5-1
TGCGCCAGCAGCTCTGTGGGACAGGGAAATGAAAAACTGTTTTTT
CASSSVGQGNEKLFF
>TRBJ1-1|NA|NA|TRBV13
TGTGCCAGCAGGCGGGGGCGATCAGGAACTGAAGCTTTCTTT
CASRRGRSGTEAFF
>TRBJ2-5|NA|NA|TRBV12-3/TRBV12-4
TGTGCCAGCAGTTTAGCGCTGGGACAAGAGACCCAGTACTTC
CASSLALGQETQYF
>TRBJ1-1|NA|NA|TRBV5-1
TGCGCCAGCAGCACCGGGAGGGGGGATTTCACTGAAGCTTTCTTT
CASSTGRGDFTEAFF
>TRBJ1-6|TRBD1|many|TRBV11-2
TGTGCCAGCAGCACCCAAACAGGGGGCCGCTCACCCCTCCACTTT
CASSTQTGGRSPLHF
>TRBJ2-2|NA|NA|TRBV6-1
TGTGCCAGCAGCGAAGCGGCGAAGGGAGCCACCGGGGAGCTGTTTTTT
CASSEAAKGATGELFF
>TRBJ1-2|TRBD1|once|TRBV5-1
TGCGCCAGCAGCTTGGTGGGGACAGGGGGCGAGGGCTACACCTTC
CASSLVGTGGEGYTF
>TRBJ2-1|NA|many|TRBV7-8
TGTGCCAGCAGCTCTAGCACAGGGATTGAGTTCTTC
CASSSSTGIEFF
>TRBJ1-2|TRBD1|few|TRBV24-1
TGTGCCACCAGTGATAACCGGGACAGACACTATGGCTACACCTTC
CATSDNRDRHYGYTF
>TRBJ2-5|NA|many|TRBV5-1
TGCGCCAGCAGCAGCAGGGAGTGGGAGACCCAGTACTTC
CASSSREWETQYF
>TRBJ1-5|NA|few|TRBV24-1
TGTGCCACCAGTGATTCTCGGCAGGGGTATCAGCCCCAGCATTTT
CATSDSRQGYQPQHF
>TRBJ2-1|TRBD1|NA|TRBV19
TGTGCCAGTAGCGTACAGGGGGTCGGTGAGCAGTTCTTC
CASSVQGVGEQFF
>TRBJ2-1|NA|NA|TRBV24-1
TGTGCCACCAGTGATCCGAGGGGGAGCTACAATGAGCAGTTCTTC
CATSDPRGSYNEQFF
>TRBJ1-2|TRBD1|NA|TRBV20-1
TGCAGTGCTAGCAGCCCAGGGGGGACCCACTATGGCTACACCTTC
CSASSPGGTHYGYTF
>TRBJ2-3|TRBD2|once|TRBV20-1
TGCAGTGCTAGTTCCCACCAGCGGGAGACAGATACGCAGTATTTT
CSASSHQRETDTQYF